One sample yielded the 26 T cell receptor beta chains listed below, sequenced in a study of blood T cells in healthy people across ages. Primed by a sample-barcoded 5' primer and a J-beta primer mix, a second PCR proceeded for roughly 7 to 12 cycles. TCRdb re-derived calls from the 5' RACE reads in MiXCR, one entry per CDR3 protein. The table includes more than 1.4 million distinct CDR3 sequences, 42% detected once. Sequencing was performed on blood. These receptors all stem from a woman between 18 and 29 years old in good health.

V usage is TRBV6-6 and J usage is TRBJ2-7, with a possible D match to TRBD1 (5 bases). The CDR3 extends over 14 amino acids. The germline V gene encodes CDR1 MNHNY and CDR2 SVGAGI (reference sequence). Trimming took 6 bases from V and 1 from J, leaving 13 bases between them. The CDR3 DNA reads as TGTGCCAGCAGCAAAGGGGCAGTATCCTACGAGCAGTACTTC. Its protein product is CASSKGAVSYEQYF.

The chain joins TRBV27 to TRBJ2-1, with 12 bases lining up with TRBD2. Trimming cost V 8 bases and J 6 bases; bases outside gene matches: 2. Germline V gene lookup returns CDR1 MNHEY and CDR2 SMNVEV (reference sequence). The length of the CDR3 is 13 residues. DNA for the CDR3: TGTGCCAGCGGGACTAGCGGGTCCAATGAGCAGTTCTTC. Translation gives CASGTSGSNEQFF.

The chain recombines TRBV6-2 or TRBV6-3 with TRBJ1-2; tentative D call: TRBD1 (5 bases). Trimming cost V 6 bases and J 0 bases, with 11 bases left between them. CDR3 length equals 14 residues. Per germline, CDR1 MNHEY and CDR2 SVGEGT. This chain's CDR3 is CASSRDLANYGYTF. CDR3 bases: TGTGCCAGCAGCCGGGACCTAGCTAACTATGGCTACACCTTC.

There are a few counts of this clonotype. The V and J genes are TRBV25-1 and TRBJ2-7; TRBD2 aligns across 8 bases. Matching the DNA end better, TRBJ2-5 makes the J call doubtful. The CDR3 loop spans 14 amino acids. The germline V gene encodes CDR1 MGHDK and CDR2 SYGVNS. CDR3 coding DNA: TGTGCCAGCAGTGTGGGAGCGGGAGCTGAGACCCAGTACTTC. Its translation is CASSVGAGAETQYF.

This clonotype was observed a few times. The chain links TRBV20-1 to TRBJ1-6; D uncertain. This CDR3 region has 15 residues. The V gene lost 1 base and the J gene lost 6 bases, with 13 bases spanning the gap. The V gene's germline CDR1 is DFQATT and CDR2 SNEGSKA (reference sequence). The CDR3: CSARVGSTPNSPLHF. The DNA of the CDR3 is TGCAGTGCTAGAGTAGGCAGCACTCCTAATTCACCCCTCCACTTT.

The rearrangement links TRBV12-3 or TRBV12-4 to TRBJ2-5; D is unclear. The CDR3 runs 14 residues. Trimming pared 5 bases from V and 4 bases from J, leaving 14 bases between. The CDR3 DNA follows: TGTGCCAGCAGTGTAGGTCTAGTAAGAGAGACCCAGTACTTC. Translation: CASSVGLVRETQYF.

The rearrangement joins TRBV2 to TRBJ2-3; D not certain. The V end was cut by 6 bases, the J end by 4 bases, with 14 bases between. This CDR3 spans 14 amino acids. The V gene's germline CDR1 is SNHLY and CDR2 FYNNEI. The chain's CDR3 is CASSETPGADTQYF. As DNA, the CDR3 is TGTGCCAGCAGCGAGACCCCTGGGGCAGATACGCAGTATTTT.

This rearrangement joins TRBV28 to TRBJ2-1, with D uncertain. The CDR3 consists of 17 residues. V was clipped by 5 bases and J by 13 bases, with 30 bases between them. The germline V gene encodes CDR1 MDHEN and CDR2 SYDVKM. This chain's CDR3 is CASSPEPGQLGQETQFF. The CDR3 nucleotides are TGTGCCAGCAGTCCAGAACCCGGGCAGCTAGGGCAAGAGACCCAGTTCTTC.

This chain links TRBV7-8 with TRBJ2-5; a possible D gene is TRBD1 (7 bases). V shed 6 bases and J shed 2 bases, with 16 bases lying between them. Germline lookup yields CDR1 SGHVS and CDR2 FQNEAQ. There are 15 residues in the CDR3. Here the CDR3 reads CASRPRGDRQETQYF. The DNA of the CDR3 is TGTGCCAGCAGACCTAGGGGGGACAGACAAGAGACCCAGTACTTC.

This chain joins TRBV6-6 and TRBJ1-2, with TRBD1 identical over 7 bases. Germline V gives CDR1 MNHNY, CDR2 SVGAGI (reference sequence). CDR3 length equals 15 residues. After removal of 5 bases from V and 6 bases from J, the junction contained 12 bases not matched to a gene. The CDR3 region is CASSKQGPVVDGYTF. In nucleotides, the CDR3 is TGTGCCAGCAGTAAACAGGGGCCGGTCGTGGATGGCTACACCTTC.

In this sample, this clonotype turned up many times. This sequence joins TRBV29-1 and TRBJ2-1; 13 nucleotides line up with TRBD2. The CDR3 loop spans 15 amino acids. V lost 1 base to trimming and J lost 10 bases; unmatched junction nucleotides: 7. The germline CDR1 and CDR2 sequences are SQVTM and ANQGSEA. CDR3 region: CSVEGTSGSIREQFF. The CDR3 DNA follows: TGCAGCGTTGAAGGGACTAGCGGGAGTATTCGGGAGCAGTTCTTC.

The chain couples TRBV18 to TRBJ2-1, with a tentative D call TRBD2 (6 bases). Trimming cost V 3 bases and J 0 bases, with 18 bases left between them. The germline V gene has CDR1 KGHSH and CDR2 LQKENI. This CDR3 region has 18 residues. The CDR3 DNA reads TGTGCCAGCTCACCGAGATATTCTAGCGTCTCCTCCTACAATGAGCAGTTCTTC. Translation gives CASSPRYSSVSSYNEQFF.

The chain combines TRBV21-1 with TRBJ2-3; TRBD2 is the table's D call, not checked against the DNA. TRBV21-1 is listed as a pseudogene. The CDR3 has 15 residues. CDR3 nucleotide sequence: TGTGCCAGCAGCAAAACCGGGGCCTCGCGGGATACGCAGTATTTT. Amino acids: CASSKTGASRDTQYF.

The chain joins TRBV5-1 to TRBJ2-3, with D maybe TRBD2 (6 bases). CDR1 and CDR2 (germline): SGHRS, YFSETQ. CDR3 length: 15 amino acids. V was cut by 2 bases and J by 0 bases, with 10 bases left in between. In DNA, the CDR3 is TGCGCCAGCAGCTTTGGTGCGGGAAGCACAGATACGCAGTATTTT. Translation gives CASSFGAGSTDTQYF. Looking up the rest from reference TRBV5-1 and TRBJ2-3 gives the full variable domain: KAGVTQTPRYLIKTRGQQVTLSCSPISGHRSVSWYQQTPGQGLQFLFEYFSETQRNKGNFPGRFSGRQFSNSRSEMNVSTLELGDSALYLCASSFGAGSTDTQYFGPGTRLTVL.

The chain has TRBV3-1 and TRBJ2-4; 8 bases are a match to TRBD1. The junction had 5 bases not matched to a gene; V was cut back by 4 bases and J by 6 bases. Germline assignment: CDR1 LGHDT and CDR2 YNNKEL (reference sequence). CDR3 length equals 14 residues. CDR3 sequence (DNA): TGTGCCAGCAGCCCACCCGGACAGGGAAACATTCAGTACTTC. Translating it yields CASSPPGQGNIQYF. Using reference TRBV3-1 and TRBJ2-4 for the parts outside the CDR3, the full variable domain is DTAVSQTPKYLVTQMGNDKSIKCEQNLGHDTMYWYKQDSKKFLKIMFSYNNKELIINETVPNRFSPKSPDKAHLNLHINSLELGDSAVYFCASSPPGQGNIQYFGAGTRLSVL.

This sequence joins TRBV29-1 and TRBJ2-1, with TRBD2 matching over 15 bases. CDR1 and CDR2 from the germline V gene are SQVTM and ANQGSEA. Trimming removed 5 bases from V and 5 bases from J; junction bases left unmatched: 7. The CDR3 contains 16 residues. In DNA, the CDR3 is TGCAGCGTTAGAGGGACTAGCGGGGGGAATAACAATGAGCAGTTCTTC. This codes for CSVRGTSGGNNNEQFF.

The rearrangement uses TRBV5-1 and TRBJ2-3, with TRBD2 matching over 14 bases. Germline V gene sequence: CDR1 SGHRS, CDR2 YFSETQ. There are 17 residues in the CDR3. Germline trimming cut 2 bases from V and 6 bases from J; bases unmatched to any gene: 8. CDR3 sequence (DNA): TGCGCCAGCAGCTTCTCCGGGACTAGCGGGGGAGCTGATACGCAGTATTTT. It specifies CASSFSGTSGGADTQYF.

The chain joins TRBV5-1 to TRBJ2-3; 15 nucleotides match TRBD2. J gave up 4 bases and V 2 bases, and 8 bases lay outside the gene matches. The CDR3 is made up of 18 amino acids. From germline, CDR1 is SGHRS and CDR2 YFSETQ. Here the CDR3 DNA reads TGCGCCAGCAGCTTCACTACCGGGACTAGCGGGAGGTCAGATACGCAGTATTTT. Amino acid sequence: CASSFTTGTSGRSDTQYF.

CDR3 protein: CASSHKTGGRGSGEQFF. In DNA, the CDR3 is TGTGCCAGCAGCCACAAGACGGGCGGGAGAGGTTCGGGTGAGCAGTTCTTC. This rearrangement joins TRBV14 to TRBJ2-1; TRBD2 matches at 7 bases. This CDR3 spans 17 amino acids. V shed 3 bases, J shed 9 bases, and the junction held 17 bases outside the gene matches. Germline V gene sequence: CDR1 SGHDN, CDR2 FVKESK.

The table lists this clonotype with many counts. The chain carries TRBV4-1 and TRBJ2-7, with D perhaps TRBD1 (6 bases). The CDR3 runs 14 residues. Germline V gives CDR1 MGHRA, CDR2 YSYEKL. V was cut by 1 base and J by 6 bases, with 13 bases left in between. CDR3 region: CASSQAPDRREQYF. The CDR3 nucleotides read TGCGCCAGCAGCCAAGCACCGGACAGACGCGAGCAGTACTTC.

This clonotype was seen a few times. The gene calls are TRBV7-3 and TRBJ1-6; tentative D call: TRBD1 (6 bases). V gave up 5 bases and J gave up 9 bases, with 14 bases separating them. Germline V lookup: CDR1 SGHTA, CDR2 FQGTGA. The CDR3 loop spans 14 amino acids. CDR3 bases: TGTGCCAGCAGCCCCGGGGCAGGGGCTTCACCCCTCCACTTT. Amino acids: CASSPGAGASPLHF.

The chain employs TRBV28 and TRBJ2-1; a weak D match, TRBD2 (6 bases). CDR1 is MDHEN, CDR2 SYDVKM, per germline. This CDR3 has 15 residues. Trimming removed 5 bases from V and 2 bases from J, with 13 bases in between. The CDR3 protein is CASSVLASPYNEQFF. CDR3 nucleotide sequence: TGTGCCAGCAGTGTACTAGCTAGTCCCTACAATGAGCAGTTCTTC. Together with reference TRBV28 and TRBJ2-1, the CDR3 gives the full variable domain: DVKVTQSSRYLVKRTGEKVFLECVQDMDHENMFWYRQDPGLGLRLIYFSYDVKMKEKGDIPEGYSVSREKKERFSLILESASTNQTSMYLCASSVLASPYNEQFFGPGTRLTVL.

This chain joins TRBV4-1 and TRBJ1-5; 8 nucleotides agree with TRBD1. CDR3 length equals 17 residues. After removal of 2 bases from V and 5 bases from J, the junction contained 11 bases not matched to a gene. Germline V gene sequence: CDR1 MGHRA, CDR2 YSYEKL. CDR3 bases: TGCGCCAGCAGCCAAAGAAGCGGGACAGGTCCCCATCAGCCCCAGCATTTT. It yields the protein CASSQRSGTGPHQPQHF.

The chain is built from TRBV3-1 and TRBJ2-1; 9 bases map to TRBD2. Germline lookup yields CDR1 LGHDT and CDR2 YNNKEL (reference sequence). This CDR3 is built from 18 residues. The ends lost 3 bases at V and 4 bases at J; junction bases unmatched: 13. As DNA, the CDR3 is TGTGCCAGCAGCCATAAGCTCCAGACTAGCGGAATGTACAATGAGCAGTTCTTC. As protein: CASSHKLQTSGMYNEQFF.

This chain connects TRBV6-5 to TRBJ2-3; TRBD2 matches at 11 bases. Trimming cost V 7 bases and J 7 bases; bases outside gene matches: 10. The CDR3 has 15 amino acids. Germline V gene data show CDR1 as MNHEY and CDR2 as SVGAGI. The CDR3 coding sequence is TGTGCCAGCATCCCCCTAGCGGGGGGAGCAAATACGCAGTATTTT. It is translated as CASIPLAGGANTQYF.

The chain combines TRBV20-1 with TRBJ2-3, with 7 bases matching TRBD2. Unmatched junction bases numbered 10, after V lost 6 bases and J lost 4 bases. Per the germline V gene, CDR1 is DFQATT and CDR2 is SNEGSKA (reference sequence). The CDR3 length is 14 residues. CDR3 sequence reads: CSARLASTSDTQYF. DNA of the CDR3: TGCAGTGCAAGACTAGCTTCAACATCAGATACGCAGTATTTT.